The rows below give T cell receptor beta chains drawn from one sample of a study of blood T cell repertoires in COVID-19. Using immunoSEQ multiplex PCR, the repertoire was profiled, and TCRdb retains in-frame clones only, with some absent. The repertoire holds approximately 220,000 clones, with roughly 90% as singletons. Sequencing input: peripheral blood. Every receptor here comes from a woman between 50 and 59 years old with acute or convalescent COVID-19. The CDR3 runs from the conserved cysteine through the conserved F or W. The D gene is left open where the match is weak. Only some rows state a clone size, as once, few, many or a class for expanded clones.

NA,NA,TRBV27,TRBJ2-7,TGTGCCAGCAGTTTAGGCAGGGCCTACGAGCAGTACTTC,CASSLGRAYEQYF
NA,NA,TRBV29-1,TRBJ2-5,TGCAGCGCTAACCCTGAGGGTCCGATTCAAGAGACCCAGTACTTC,CSANPEGPIQETQYF
NA,NA,TRBV12-3/TRBV12-4,TRBJ1-1,TGTGCCAGCAGTTTAGGCAGGGGCACTGAAGCTTTCTTT,CASSLGRGTEAFF
NA,NA,TRBV3-1/TRBV3-2,TRBJ2-2,TGTGCCAGCAGCCAAACTGCGCACACCGGGGAGCTGTTTTTT,CASSQTAHTGELFF
NA,NA,TRBV9,TRBJ1-2,TGTGCCAGCAGCGATGGAGGGGCCTATGGCTACACCTTC,CASSDGGAYGYTF
NA,NA,TRBV28,TRBJ1-5,TGTGCCAGCAGTTTATCCCCGGTTTCTAGCAATCAGCCCCAGCATTTT,CASSLSPVSSNQPQHF
NA,NA,TRBV6-1,TRBJ1-3,TGTGCCAGCAGTGAACGGTCCGGGAGGGGAAACACCATATATTTT,CASSERSGRGNTIYF
TRBD2,NA,TRBV27,TRBJ2-1,TGTGCCAGCAGTCTCCCGGGACTAGCTGGGGCGGGGCAGTTCTTC,CASSLPGLAGAGQFF
TRBD2,NA,TRBV2,TRBJ2-7,TGTGCCAGCAGTGATAAGAGCGGGAGCTACGAGCAGTACTTC,CASSDKSGSYEQYF
NA,once,TRBV7-6,TRBJ2-1,TGTGCCAGCAGATTCACTAGCATCGGGGCCCATGAGCAGTTCTTC,CASRFTSIGAHEQFF
NA,NA,TRBV6-2/TRBV6-3,TRBJ2-1,TGTGCCAGCAGTTACTTTCGACTAGATATCTACAATGAGCAGTTCTTC,CASSYFRLDIYNEQFF
NA,NA,TRBV9,TRBJ2-1,TGTGCCAGCAGCGCGGGGGGCTGGGGGGTCAATGAGCAGTTCTTC,CASSAGGWGVNEQFF
TRBD1,NA,TRBV29-1,TRBJ1-2,TGCAGCGTTGTAGGGGGCGTGGATGGCTACACCTTC,CSVVGGVDGYTF
TRBD2,NA,TRBV5-4,TRBJ2-5,TGTGCCAGCAGTCGGATAGCGGGGGGCCAAGAGACCCAGTACTTC,CASSRIAGGQETQYF
TRBD1,NA,TRBV10-3,TRBJ1-4,TGTGCCATCAGTGAGGCGAGGGACAGCAAACTGTTTTTT,CAISEARDSKLFF
NA,NA,TRBV3-1/TRBV3-2,TRBJ1-3,TGTGCCAGCAGCCATGTGACACAGGACTCTGGAAACACCATATATTTT,CASSHVTQDSGNTIYF
NA,NA,TRBV30,TRBJ1-1,TGTGCCTGGAGTGGGGGGCAGACTCTTGAAGCTTTCTTT,CAWSGGQTLEAFF
TRBD1,NA,TRBV27,TRBJ1-2,TGTGCCAGCAGATCGACAGGGGGCCGGGGCTACACCTTC,CASRSTGGRGYTF
NA,NA,TRBV6-5,TRBJ1-5,TGTGCCAGCAGTTCCACGTACCCAGGGACTTCGCAGCCCCAGCATTTT,CASSSTYPGTSQPQHF
NA,NA,TRBV10-3,TRBJ1-4,TGTGCCATCAGTGACAGGGATGCAACTAATGAAAAACTGTTTTTT,CAISDRDATNEKLFF
NA,NA,TRBV6-5,TRBJ2-7,TGTGCCAGCAGTTACTCGTCTTATAGCTACGAGCAGTACTTC,CASSYSSYSYEQYF
NA,NA,TRBV7-9,TRBJ1-5,TGTGCCAGCAGCGATAGCGGGAAGGGGAGCAATCAGCCCCAGCATTTT,CASSDSGKGSNQPQHF
NA,once,TRBV19,TRBJ1-2,TGTGCCAGTAGCTCCCGGGGAAACTATGGCTACACCTTC,CASSSRGNYGYTF
NA,NA,TRBV4-2,TRBJ2-7,TGTGCCAGCAGCCCCCAAGGCGGGCGCAATACGGGAGAGCAGTACTTC,CASSPQGGRNTGEQYF
TRBD2,NA,TRBV11-3,TRBJ2-5,TGTGCCAGCAGTCGGGGACTAGCGGGTGGCGAGACCCAGTACTTC,CASSRGLAGGETQYF
TRBD2,NA,TRBV7-8,TRBJ2-3,TGTGCCAGCAGCCAAGGGACTAGCGGGAGTACTGATACGCAGTATTTT,CASSQGTSGSTDTQYF
NA,NA,TRBV25-1,TRBJ1-4,TGTGCCAGCAGTGAATGGCGGAGCCGGGACACAAATGAAAAACTGTTTTTT,CASSEWRSRDTNEKLFF
TRBD2,once,TRBV11-2,TRBJ2-7,TGTGCCAGCAGCTACCTAGCGGGGGAGGGGGGGGAGCAGTACTTC,CASSYLAGEGGEQYF
TRBD1,NA,TRBV7-9,TRBJ1-1,TGTGCCAGCAGTTGGGACAGGGGTTTGAACACTGAAGCTTTCTTT,CASSWDRGLNTEAFF
TRBD2,NA,TRBV6-2/TRBV6-3,TRBJ2-1,TGTGCCAGCAGCCCTAGCGGGAGGGGACTTTACAATGAGCAGTTCTTC,CASSPSGRGLYNEQFF
NA,NA,TRBV7-2,TRBJ2-3,TGTGCCAGCAGCCCTATTTCCAAGATCCGATCAGATACGCAGTATTTT,CASSPISKIRSDTQYF
TRBD2,NA,TRBV11-2,TRBJ2-5,TGTGCCAGCAGCTTAGTGGTAGCGGGGCAAGAGACCCAGTACTTC,CASSLVVAGQETQYF
TRBD1,NA,TRBV11-2,TRBJ2-7,TGTGCCAGCAGCTTAAGGACAGGGACGTGGGACGAGCAGTACTTC,CASSLRTGTWDEQYF
NA,NA,TRBV19,TRBJ1-1,TGTGCCAGTAGTATAGGCAGGATAAGGTGGAACACTGAAGCTTTCTTT,CASSIGRIRWNTEAFF
TRBD2,NA,TRBV4-2,TRBJ2-7,TGTGCCAGCAGCCAAGACCTAGCGGGAGATCGATCCTACGAGCAGTACTTC,CASSQDLAGDRSYEQYF
TRBD1,few,TRBV30,TRBJ1-4,TGTGCCTGGAGTGGCTGGACAGGGGCTAATGAAAAACTGTTTTTT,CAWSGWTGANEKLFF
NA,NA,TRBV5-1,TRBJ1-1,TGCGCCAGCAGCCCCGGGGGTAATCGAGGTTTTGACACTGAAGCTTTCTTT,CASSPGGNRGFDTEAFF
NA,NA,TRBV5-4,TRBJ2-3,TGTGCCAGCAGCCCCGGACAGCCCACAGATACGCAGTATTTT,CASSPGQPTDTQYF
NA,NA,TRBV10-1,TRBJ2-1,TGCGCCAGCAGCCAGGCCTCCTACAATGAGCAGTTCTTC,CASSQASYNEQFF
TRBD1,once,TRBV18,TRBJ2-1,TGTGCCAGCGGACGGGGACAGAGCTCCTACAATGAGCAGTTCTTC,CASGRGQSSYNEQFF
NA,NA,TRBV13,TRBJ1-1,TGTGCCAGCAGCCCTCAGCGGGCTGAAGCTTTCTTT,CASSPQRAEAFF
TRBD2,once,TRBV18,TRBJ2-1,TGTGCCAGCTCACAACGGACTAGCGGGAGGGATGAGCAGTTCTTC,CASSQRTSGRDEQFF
TRBD1,NA,TRBV5-8,TRBJ2-3,TGTGCCAGCAGCCTTCCGAGACAGGGATACACAGATACGCAGTATTTT,CASSLPRQGYTDTQYF
NA,NA,TRBV19,TRBJ2-1,TGTGCCAGTAGTCCCATTCACTTGAATGAGCAGTTCTTC,CASSPIHLNEQFF
TRBD2,NA,TRBV7-2,TRBJ2-7,TGTGCCAGCAGCTTAGGTGGGGGGGTTAACGAGCAGTACTTC,CASSLGGGVNEQYF
TRBD2,once,TRBV6-6,TRBJ2-2,TGTGCCAGCAGTTGGACCCGGGAGGGGTACACCGGGGAGCTGTTTTTT,CASSWTREGYTGELFF
TRBD2,NA,TRBV24-1,TRBJ2-1,TGTGCCACCAGTGATTTGGGACTAGCGGCATACAATGAGCAGTTCTTC,CATSDLGLAAYNEQFF
NA,NA,TRBV7-3,TRBJ1-1,TGTGCCAGCAGCCGCGACAGGAACACTGAAGCTTTCTTT,CASSRDRNTEAFF
NA,NA,TRBV29-1,TRBJ1-2,TGCAGCACTGGAGGACGGAGTACTTCTTCCTATGGCTACACCTTC,CSTGGRSTSSYGYTF
NA,few,TRBV5-4,TRBJ2-1,TGTGCCAGCAGCTTGGTGGGACTCCCTGGCGGGCAGTTCTTC,CASSLVGLPGGQFF
NA,NA,TRBV5-4,TRBJ2-1,TGTGCCAGCAGCTTGGCGGGCTCCTACAATGAGCAGTTCTTC,CASSLAGSYNEQFF